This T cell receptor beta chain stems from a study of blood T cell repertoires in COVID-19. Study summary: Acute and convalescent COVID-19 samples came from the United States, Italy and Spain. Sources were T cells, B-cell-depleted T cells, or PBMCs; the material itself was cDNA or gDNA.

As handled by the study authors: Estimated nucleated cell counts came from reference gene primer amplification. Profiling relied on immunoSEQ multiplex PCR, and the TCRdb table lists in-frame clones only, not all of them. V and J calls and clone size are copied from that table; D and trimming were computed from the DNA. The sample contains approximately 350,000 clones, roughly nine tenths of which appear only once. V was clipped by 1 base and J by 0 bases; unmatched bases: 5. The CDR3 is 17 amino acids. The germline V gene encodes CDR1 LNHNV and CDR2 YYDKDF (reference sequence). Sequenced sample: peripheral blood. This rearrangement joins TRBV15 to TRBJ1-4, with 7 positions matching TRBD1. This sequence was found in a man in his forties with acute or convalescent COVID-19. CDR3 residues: CATSRVGTAATNEKLFF. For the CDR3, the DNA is TGTGCCACCAGCAGAGTAGGGACAGCTGCAACTAATGAAAAACTGTTTTTT. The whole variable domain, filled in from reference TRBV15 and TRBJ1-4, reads DAMVIQNPRYQVTQFGKPVTLSCSQTLNHNVMYWYQQKSSQAPKLLFHYYDKDFNNEADTPDNFQSRRPNTSFCFLDIRSPGLGDTAMYLCATSRVGTAATNEKLFFGSGTQLSVL.